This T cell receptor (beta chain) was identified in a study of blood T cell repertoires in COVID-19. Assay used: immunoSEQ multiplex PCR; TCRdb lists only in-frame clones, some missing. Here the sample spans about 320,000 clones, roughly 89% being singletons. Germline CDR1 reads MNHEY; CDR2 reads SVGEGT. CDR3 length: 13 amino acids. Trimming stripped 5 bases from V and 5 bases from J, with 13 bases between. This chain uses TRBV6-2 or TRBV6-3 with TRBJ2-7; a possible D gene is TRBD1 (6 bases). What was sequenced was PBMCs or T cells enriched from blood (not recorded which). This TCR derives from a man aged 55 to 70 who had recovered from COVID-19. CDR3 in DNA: TGTGCCAGCAGTCGGACAGCGGACAACGAGCAGTACTTC. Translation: CASSRTADNEQYF.